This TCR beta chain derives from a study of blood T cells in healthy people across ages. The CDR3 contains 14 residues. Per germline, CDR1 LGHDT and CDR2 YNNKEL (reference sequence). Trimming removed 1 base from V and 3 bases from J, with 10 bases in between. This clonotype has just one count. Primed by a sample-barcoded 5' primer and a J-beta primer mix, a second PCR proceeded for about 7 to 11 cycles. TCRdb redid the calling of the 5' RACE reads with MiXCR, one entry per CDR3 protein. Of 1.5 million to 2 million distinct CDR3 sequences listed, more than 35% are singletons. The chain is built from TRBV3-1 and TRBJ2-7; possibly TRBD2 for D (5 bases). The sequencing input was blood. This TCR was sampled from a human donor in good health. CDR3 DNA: TGTGCCAGCAGCCAAGTCTACCGGGGCTACGAGCAGTACTTC. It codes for CASSQVYRGYEQYF.